These 22 T cell receptor beta chains originate from one sample sequenced in a study of CD8 T cells in ankylosing spondylitis. General study findings and limits: For ankylosing spondylitis blood, a TCR beta motif of fewer than 10 highly homologous variants appeared characteristic.

TCRdb analysed the 5' RACE reads with MiXCR anew, one entry per CDR3 protein. The table includes roughly 90,000 distinct CDR3 sequences, around 8.3% detected once. These receptors lack a known antigen. Sequenced sample: blood, either unsorted or a sorted T cell fraction (not recorded which). The source is a male donor with ankylosing spondylitis.

This clonotype was detected only a few times. The chain combines TRBV7-2 with TRBJ1-1; no clear D. Trimming pared 0 bases from V and 6 bases from J, leaving 11 bases between. The germline V gene encodes CDR1 SGHTA and CDR2 FQGNSA. This CDR3 spans 14 amino acids. CDR3 sequence reads: CASSLAKESPEAFF. The DNA for the CDR3 is TGTGCCAGCAGCTTAGCAAAGGAGTCCCCTGAAGCTTTCTTT.

The sample holds many counts of this clonotype. The J gene is TRBJ1-1, the V gene TRBV27; D is unclear. Trimming removed 8 bases at V and 1 base at J, with 11 bases between. This CDR3 has 13 residues. Per the germline V gene, CDR1 is MNHEY and CDR2 is SMNVEV (reference sequence). Here the CDR3 reads CASGEGRNTEAFF. In DNA form, the CDR3 reads TGTGCCAGCGGCGAAGGGAGGAACACTGAAGCTTTCTTT.

This clonotype was seen a handful of times. The chain links TRBV5-5 to TRBJ2-5; 9 nucleotides align to TRBD2. CDR1 and CDR2 from the germline V gene are SGHKS and YYEKEE (reference sequence). The CDR3 covers 16 residues. J gave up 2 bases and V 0 bases, and 5 bases lay outside the gene matches. The CDR3: CASSLEAGGIQETQYF. As DNA, the CDR3 is TGTGCCAGCAGCTTGGAGGCGGGAGGGATACAAGAGACCCAGTACTTC. Based on the CDR3 plus reference TRBV5-5 and TRBJ2-5, the full variable domain is DAGVTQSPTHLIKTRGQQVTLRCSPISGHKSVSWYQQVLGQGPQFIFQYYEKEERGRGNFPDRFSARQFPNYSSELNVNALLLGDSALYLCASSLEAGGIQETQYFGPGTRLLVL.

This clonotype has a count of ten or more. The chain combines TRBV2 with TRBJ1-3; D possibly corresponds to TRBD1 (5 bases). Germline V gene sequence: CDR1 SNHLY, CDR2 FYNNEI. The CDR3 is 15 residues long. V gave up 6 bases and J gave up 0 bases, with 12 bases separating them. CDR3 in DNA: TGTGCCAGCAGGGAGGGGTGGAACTCTGGAAACACCATATATTTT. The encoded protein is CASREGWNSGNTIYF.

As regards this clonotype: The junction differs from germline at one of its ends, possibly a read error. The CDR3 sequence: CASTNSLPESYQF. The CDR3 nucleotides read TGTGCCAGCACCAACAGCCTCCCTGAATCCTACCAATTT. This chain uses TRBV6-6 with TRBJ1-1; D ambiguous. Germline V lookup: CDR1 MNHNY, CDR2 SVGAGI (reference sequence). This CDR3 contains 13 residues.

The chain couples TRBV19 to TRBJ1-5; D is unclear. Trimming shortened V by 10 bases and J by 2 bases, and 15 bases separated the two germline ends. From germline, CDR1 is LNHDA and CDR2 SQIVND (reference sequence). The CDR3 totals 14 residues. CDR3 amino acids: CANTSLDGNQPQHF. CDR3 sequence (DNA): TGTGCCAATACGTCTCTGGACGGCAATCAGCCCCAGCATTTT.

This clonotype was counted at least ten times. A read error may account for a junction end that differs from germline. The rearrangement links TRBV7-9 to TRBJ1-1, with 7 bases lining up with TRBD1. Germline-derived CDR1 and CDR2 are SEHNR and FQNEAQ (reference sequence). The CDR3 spans 17 residues. CDR3 bases: TGTGCCAGCACCTTAGGGACCCCCGGGACAGTGAACACTGAAGCTTTCTTT. This encodes CASTLGTPGTVNTEAFF.

This clonotype showed up just a few times. The V gene is TRBV7-9, the J gene TRBJ2-5, with 7 nucleotides matching TRBD2. V gave up 5 bases and J gave up 0 bases; unmatched junction bases: 12. Germline CDR1 reads SEHNR; CDR2 reads FQNEAQ (reference sequence). This CDR3 contains 17 residues. CDR3 residues: CASSPPRVGRYQETQYF. The CDR3 bases are TGTGCCAGCAGCCCCCCCAGGGTCGGGAGGTACCAAGAGACCCAGTACTTC.

This clonotype was counted at least ten times. The chain employs TRBV24-1 and TRBJ1-2, with 8 positions matching TRBD1. The CDR3 sequence is 14 residues long. The V gene's germline CDR1 is KGHDR and CDR2 SFDVKD. V dropped 4 bases and J dropped 5; count of bases not matched to a gene: 5. The CDR3: CATSDTGTGYGYTF. CDR3 sequence (DNA): TGTGCCACCAGTGACACCGGGACAGGATATGGCTACACCTTC.

This clonotype was seen a few times. The chain couples TRBV7-7 to TRBJ2-1; 10 nucleotides align to TRBD1. Trimming took 1 base from V and 9 from J; bases not matched to a gene: 6. The germline CDR1 and CDR2 sequences are SSHAT and FNYEAQ (reference sequence). CDR3 size: 15 residues. This chain's CDR3 is CASSLGTGGDTEQFF. DNA of the CDR3: TGTGCCAGCAGCTTAGGGACAGGGGGTGATACTGAGCAGTTCTTC.

This clonotype was counted many times. This rearrangement joins TRBV24-1 to TRBJ2-5; 7 nucleotides agree with TRBD2. J gave up 5 bases and V 5 bases, and 4 bases lay outside the gene matches. CDR1 is KGHDR and CDR2 is SFDVKD in the germline V gene. The CDR3 has 13 residues. The CDR3 DNA is TGTGCCACCAGTGCCGGGAGGTGGGAGACCCAGTACTTC. It yields the protein CATSAGRWETQYF.

At least ten counts were recorded for this clonotype. This chain connects TRBV20-1 to TRBJ2-7, with unresolved D. The germline gives CDR1 DFQATT, CDR2 SNEGSKA (reference sequence). This CDR3 spans 13 amino acids. V was cut by 0 bases and J by 0 bases, with 6 bases left in between. CDR3 sequence reads: CSARDVNSYEQYF. Written as DNA, the CDR3 is TGCAGTGCTAGAGATGTGAACTCCTACGAGCAGTACTTC.

This clonotype has ten or more counts. This chain links TRBV27 with TRBJ2-1; no definite D call. Trimming removed 6 bases at V and 2 bases at J, with 14 bases between. Germline-derived CDR1 and CDR2 are MNHEY and SMNVEV (reference sequence). This CDR3 has 15 residues. This chain's CDR3 is CASSQRRPAYNEQFF. CDR3 nucleotide sequence: TGTGCCAGCAGCCAACGTCGACCGGCCTACAATGAGCAGTTCTTC.

The V gene is TRBV14, the J gene TRBJ2-1; maybe TRBD2 (5 bases). V was shortened by 4 bases and J by 2 bases, with 12 bases between the two germline ends. Germline V gene lookup returns CDR1 SGHDN and CDR2 FVKESK. This CDR3 is built from 15 residues. The CDR3 loop reads CASSLHQRAYNEQFF. The CDR3 nucleotides read TGTGCCAGCAGCCTCCATCAGAGGGCCTACAATGAGCAGTTCTTC.

This clonotype was counted only a few times. The rearrangement joins TRBV7-9 to TRBJ2-1; 7 nucleotides agree with TRBD2. V lost 11 bases to trimming and J lost 6 bases; unmatched junction nucleotides: 10. The CDR3 covers 13 residues. Germline V gene lookup returns CDR1 SEHNR and CDR2 FQNEAQ (reference sequence). CDR3 protein: CARGTNGANEQFF. The CDR3 DNA sequence: TGTGCCCGTGGGACTAATGGAGCCAATGAGCAGTTCTTC.

This clonotype appeared a few times. The J gene is TRBJ2-5, the V gene TRBV25-1, with unresolved D. The V gene lost 5 bases and the J gene lost 6 bases, with 4 bases spanning the gap. Germline assignment: CDR1 MGHDK and CDR2 SYGVNS. The CDR3 loop spans 10 amino acids. CDR3 in DNA: TGTGCCAGCAGTACCCAGACCCAGTACTTC. Translating it yields CASSTQTQYF. The complete variable domain, with remaining parts taken from reference TRBV25-1 and TRBJ2-5, reads EADIYQTPRYLVIGTGKKITLECSQTMGHDKMYWYQQDPGMELHLIHYSYGVNSTEKGDLSSESTVSRIRTEHFPLTLESARPSHTSQYLCASSTQTQYFGPGTRLLVL.

This clonotype was counted a few times. The CDR3 sequence is CAINTGGAGNEQFF. The CDR3, as DNA: TGTGCCATCAACACAGGGGGCGCGGGGAATGAGCAGTTCTTC. The gene calls are TRBV10-3 and TRBJ2-1; TRBD1 matches 9 bases. The CDR3 runs to 14 residues. V was pared by 7 bases and J by 7 bases, with 8 bases of the junction left unmatched. CDR1 ENHRY and CDR2 SYGVKD come from the germline V gene.

This clonotype was seen at least ten times. V is TRBV20-1 and J is TRBJ2-5, with 9 nucleotides matching TRBD2. The trim removed 0 bases at V and 1 base at J, leaving 6 bases unmatched. The CDR3 totals 16 residues. The germline V gene has CDR1 DFQATT and CDR2 SNEGSKA (reference sequence). The DNA for the CDR3 is TGCAGTGCTAGAGATGAAGCGGGAGGTCCCCAAGAGACCCAGTACTTC. This translates into CSARDEAGGPQETQYF.

This clonotype was detected ten times or more. The chain carries TRBV3-1 and TRBJ2-2, with 13 bases matching TRBD2. The CDR3 loop spans 17 amino acids. Germline CDR1 and CDR2: LGHDT and YNNKEL (reference sequence). With 6 bases clipped from V and 5 bases from J, the junction kept 9 bases outside the gene matches. The CDR3 protein is CASRGLAGEAFTGELFF. The CDR3 nucleotides are TGTGCCAGCAGAGGACTAGCGGGAGAGGCATTTACCGGGGAGCTGTTTTTT.

This clonotype was recorded many times. The rearrangement joins TRBV13 to TRBJ2-2; 7 bases fit TRBD2. The germline gives CDR1 PRHDT, CDR2 FYEKMQ (reference sequence). With V trimmed by 5 bases and J by 1 base, 10 bases remained unmatched. This CDR3 is built from 17 residues. CDR3 nucleotides: TGTGCCAGCAGCCTAGAGGGAGCGGGAAAGAACACCGGGGAGCTGTTTTTT. This translates into CASSLEGAGKNTGELFF.

This clonotype is a singleton in its sample. This clone may be a read error of a much larger clone one base away. The V call is TRBV27, the J call TRBJ2-2; D is undetermined. The CDR3 consists of 13 residues. Germline lookup yields CDR1 MNHEY and CDR2 SMNVEV (reference sequence). Deletions cut 4 bases from V and 6 bases from J, with 9 bases between. The CDR3 sequence: CASSSSMAGELFF. DNA of the CDR3: TGTGCCAGCAGTTCATCCATGGCCGGGGAGCTGTTTTTT.

The chain has TRBV11-1 and TRBJ2-5, with TRBD2 matching 14 bases. In germline, CDR1 is SGHAT, CDR2 FQDESV (reference sequence). The CDR3 runs 20 residues. V shed 4 bases and J 2 bases; nucleotides not matched to a gene: 15. The CDR3 sequence is CASSSTGGGTSGRVQETQYF. The CDR3 coding sequence is TGTGCCAGCAGCTCCACTGGTGGTGGGACTAGCGGGAGAGTACAAGAGACCCAGTACTTC.